This T cell receptor (beta chain) stems from a study of neurological immune-mediated disorders. This clonotype showed up many times. The target antigen is unknown. TCRdb reanalysed the 5' RACE reads using MiXCR and keeps one entry per CDR3 protein. The data show tens of thousands of distinct CDR3 sequences, with approximately 3.8% seen just once and roughly 1.5% held by the top ten. The study's findings and limits: Sharing of CDR3 amino acid sequences among expanded clones across subjects was absent, suggesting private repertoires in all groups. The multiple sclerosis repertoire cluster was associated with no clinical or MRI feature.

J gave up 10 bases and V 3 bases, and 5 bases lay outside the gene matches. CDR3 length equals 13 residues. CDR1 and CDR2 from the germline V gene are DFQATT and SNEGSKA (reference sequence). The chain employs TRBV20-1 and TRBJ1-6, with TRBD1 identical over 8 bases. Sequenced input: PBMCs. The receptor was derived from a man under 40 with multiple sclerosis. DNA for the CDR3: TGCAGTGCTAGCGAGACAGGGGACTCACCCCTCCACTTT. The encoded protein is CSASETGDSPLHF.